These 26 T cell receptor beta chains share one sample of origin, sequenced in a study of long-term antiretroviral therapy in people with HIV (dated by TCRdb to between 2021 and 2024). Sequencing of the TRB variable region was done with the immunoSEQ hsTCRB v3.0 assay at survey level resolution. What TCRdb holds here is the immuneACCESS table cut down to in-frame rearrangements. Part of the clones is not present; checked against another copy, under half of the missing clones reflect an unresolved V gene, and the others are unexplained. Here the sample has around 15,000 clones; 77% occur a single time. The top ten constitute over 20% of the sample. Source: unsorted PBMCs, taken 2.1 years after starting antiretroviral therapy. These receptors were taken from a middle-aged man with HIV.

The V gene is TRBV30, the J gene TRBJ1-2; TRBD1 matches at 9 bases. In germline, CDR1 is GTSNPN, CDR2 SVGIG (reference sequence). CDR3 length: 16 residues. V dropped 4 bases and J dropped 2; count of bases not matched to a gene: 11. CDR3 sequence: CAWIAGQGAANYGYTF. CDR3 nucleotide sequence: TGTGCCTGGATCGCGGGACAGGGTGCCGCCAACTATGGCTACACCTTC.

This chain connects TRBV5-4 to TRBJ2-3, with D possibly TRBD2 on 6 matching bases. Per the germline V gene, CDR1 is SGHNT and CDR2 is YYREEE (reference sequence). This CDR3 comprises 18 residues. The V gene lost 2 bases and the J gene lost 0 bases, with 19 bases spanning the gap. The chain's CDR3 is CASSFWILRGTSTDTQYF. The CDR3 DNA follows: TGTGCCAGCAGCTTCTGGATCCTAAGAGGGACTAGCACAGATACGCAGTATTTT.

The gene calls are TRBV6-6 and TRBJ1-2, with 7 bases lining up with TRBD1. CDR1 is MNHNY, CDR2 SVGAGI, per germline (reference sequence). Trimming cost V 7 bases and J 7 bases; bases outside gene matches: 9. The CDR3 is 13 residues long. The CDR3 DNA sequence: TGTGCCAGCACCTTGGGAGGGGGCGGTGGCTACACCTTC. Amino acid sequence: CASTLGGGGGYTF.

This rearrangement joins TRBV5-4 to TRBJ2-2; TRBD1 or TRBD2 may be the D gene (6 bases each). V was trimmed by 5 bases and J by 1 base, leaving 18 bases between them. Germline assignment: CDR1 SGHNT and CDR2 YYREEE (reference sequence). The length of the CDR3 is 17 residues. The DNA for the CDR3 is TGTGCCAGCAGTTCCTATACGGGGGCCCTGAACACCGGGGAGCTGTTTTTT. This sequence encodes CASSSYTGALNTGELFF.

The V and J genes are TRBV19 and TRBJ2-1; 8 bases fit TRBD2. The CDR3 contains 13 residues. Per the germline V gene, CDR1 is LNHDA and CDR2 is SQIVND (reference sequence). With 3 bases clipped from V and 8 bases from J, the junction kept 3 bases outside the gene matches. The CDR3 protein is CASSMGLVDEQFF. The DNA of the CDR3 is TGTGCCAGTAGTATGGGACTAGTGGATGAGCAGTTCTTC.

This clone was seen a few times. The chain carries TRBV4-1 and TRBJ2-7, with 10 bases lining up with TRBD1. The CDR3 has 15 amino acids. Germline V gene sequence: CDR1 MGHRA, CDR2 YSYEKL. V lost 0 bases to trimming and J lost 3 bases; unmatched junction nucleotides: 2. CDR3 protein: CASSQEGQGNYEQYF. The CDR3 coding sequence is TGCGCCAGCAGCCAAGAGGGACAGGGGAACTACGAGCAGTACTTC.

The chain uses TRBV20-1 and TRBJ2-3; D is uncertain. The ends were cut back, 1 base at V and 7 bases at J, with 6 bases in the middle. This CDR3 spans 11 amino acids. Germline lookup yields CDR1 DFQATT and CDR2 SNEGSKA (reference sequence). In nucleotides, the CDR3 is TGCAGTGCTAGAGGGCCTAATACGCAGTATTTT. As protein: CSARGPNTQYF.

This chain joins TRBV5-6 and TRBJ2-7, with 9 bases identical to TRBD2. This CDR3 region has 14 residues. J was trimmed by 3 bases and V by 2 bases; bases with no gene match: 3. Germline lookup yields CDR1 SGHDT and CDR2 YYEEEE. As DNA, the CDR3 is TGTGCCAGCAGCTTTTCGACTAGCGGCTACGAGCAGTACTTC. It codes for CASSFSTSGYEQYF.

The rearrangement links TRBV27 to TRBJ1-4; weak D call: TRBD1 (5 bases). Trimming pared 5 bases from V and 8 bases from J, leaving 15 bases between. The CDR3 is 14 amino acids. Per germline, CDR1 MNHEY and CDR2 SMNVEV (reference sequence). CDR3 protein: CASSISWGSEKLFF. The CDR3 DNA reads TGTGCCAGCAGTATCTCCTGGGGGAGCGAAAAACTGTTTTTT.

V usage is TRBV6-6 and J usage is TRBJ2-7; D uncertain. CDR3 length: 13 residues. V was shortened by 6 bases and J by 4 bases, with 13 bases between the two germline ends. Germline CDR1 is MNHNY and CDR2 is SVGAGI (reference sequence). This CDR3 reads CASSQTHEYEQYF. The CDR3 nucleotides are TGTGCCAGCAGCCAGACCCACGAATACGAGCAGTACTTC.

V gene TRBV29-1 combines with J gene TRBJ2-1; maybe TRBD1 (5 bases). Germline V lookup: CDR1 SQVTM, CDR2 ANQGSEA. Trimming took off 7 bases at V and 5 bases at J, with 9 bases between the two ends. The CDR3 spans 11 residues. CDR3 in amino acids: CSGGKHNEQFF. The CDR3 nucleotides read TGCAGCGGGGGCAAACACAATGAGCAGTTCTTC.

This clone came up a few times. The V call is TRBV4-2, the J call TRBJ1-2; D gene uncertain. The CDR3 has 12 amino acids. Deletions cut 1 base from V and 1 base from J, with 1 base between. From germline, CDR1 is LGHNA and CDR2 YNFKEQ. CDR3 amino acids: CASSQGNYGYTF. For the CDR3, the DNA is TGTGCCAGCAGCCAAGGTAACTATGGCTACACCTTC.

This rearrangement joins TRBV4-1 to TRBJ1-5; 7 bases are shared with TRBD1. Germline values: CDR1 MGHRA, CDR2 YSYEKL. The length of the CDR3 is 15 residues. V dropped 3 bases and J dropped 9; count of bases not matched to a gene: 11. CDR3 residues: CASSQTDRDRRPQHF. CDR3 coding DNA: TGCGCCAGCAGCCAGACAGACAGGGATAGGAGGCCCCAGCATTTT.

This clone was counted only a few times. The V call is TRBV19, the J call TRBJ1-2; possibly TRBD1 for D (6 bases). Trimming took 7 bases from V and 3 from J, leaving 15 bases between them. The CDR3 contains 14 residues. CDR1 is LNHDA and CDR2 is SQIVND in the germline V gene (reference sequence). In DNA, the CDR3 is TGTGCCAGTACCCCGGGGGCCTCGGACTATGGCTACACCTTC. Translated: CASTPGASDYGYTF.

V usage is TRBV21-1 and J usage is TRBJ1-1; the table's D call, TRBD1, was not checked against the DNA. TRBV21-1 is labeled a pseudogene. This CDR3 has 18 amino acids. CDR3 DNA sequence: TGTGCCAGCAGCAAAGTTACAGGGGGCGATTCTGGGAACACTGAAGCTTTCTTT. The encoded protein is CASSKVTGGDSGNTEAFF.

This chain uses TRBV18 with TRBJ1-1; TRBD1 matches at 8 bases. The germline CDR1 and CDR2 sequences are KGHSH and LQKENI. J gave up 4 bases and V 3 bases, and 4 bases lay outside the gene matches. The CDR3 has 14 amino acids. The CDR3 coding sequence is TGTGCCAGCTCACCCACAGGGACAGGCACTGAAGCTTTCTTT. Its protein product is CASSPTGTGTEAFF. Full variable domain (rest looked up from reference TRBV18 and TRBJ1-1): NAGVMQNPRHLVRRRGQEARLRCSPMKGHSHVYWYRQLPEEGLKFMVYLQKENIIDESGMPKERFSAEFPKEGPSILRIQQVVRGDSAAYFCASSPTGTGTEAFFGQGTRLTVV.

This chain connects TRBV7-2 to TRBJ2-4; 11 bases match TRBD2. The CDR3 is made up of 14 amino acids. V gave up 5 bases and J gave up 7 bases; unmatched junction bases: 4. Germline CDR1 SGHTA, CDR2 FQGNSA. CDR3 protein: CASSHASGGNIQYF. DNA for the CDR3: TGTGCCAGCAGCCACGCTAGCGGGGGGAACATTCAGTACTTC.

This clone has a single count. V gene TRBV10-1 combines with J gene TRBJ2-2, with D perhaps matching TRBD1 or TRBD2 (5 bases each). Germline assignment: CDR1 WNHNN and CDR2 SYGVQD (reference sequence). This CDR3 spans 13 amino acids. Trimming cost V 2 bases and J 4 bases, with 5 bases left between them. The CDR3 sequence is CASSEGGTGELFF. CDR3 sequence (DNA): TGCGCCAGCAGTGAGGGGGGCACCGGGGAGCTGTTTTTT.

V usage is TRBV2 and J usage is TRBJ2-2; weak D call: TRBD1 (5 bases). V lost 5 bases and J 5 bases, leaving 12 bases between the germline ends. Germline CDR1 is SNHLY and CDR2 is FYNNEI. CDR3 length equals 14 residues. CDR3 protein: CASSFSGWTGELFF. The CDR3 region has the DNA TGTGCCAGCAGTTTCTCAGGGTGGACCGGGGAGCTGTTTTTT.

This clone was recorded only once. V usage is TRBV4-1 and J usage is TRBJ2-7, with D unresolved. V lost 0 bases and J 5 bases, leaving 8 bases between the germline ends. Germline V gene sequence: CDR1 MGHRA, CDR2 YSYEKL. The CDR3 loop spans 13 amino acids. CDR3 sequence reads: CASSQDPRDEQYF. In DNA, the CDR3 is TGCGCCAGCAGCCAAGATCCCCGGGACGAGCAGTACTTC.

The CDR3 DNA reads as TGTGCCAGCAGCCTCTCGACAGGGCCCCACTACGAGCAGTACTTC. Protein product: CASSLSTGPHYEQYF. J is TRBJ2-7 and V is TRBV7-6, with 7 bases lining up with TRBD1. V lost 5 bases, J lost 3 bases, and 10 bases stayed unmatched. This CDR3 spans 15 amino acids. Germline V gene lookup returns CDR1 SGHVS and CDR2 FNYEAQ.

The chain has TRBV5-1 and TRBJ1-1; no clear D gene. The CDR3 has 15 residues. Between the trimmed V and J ends, which lost 5 bases and 1 base, there was a span of 15 bases. Germline V CDR1 and CDR2: SGHRS, YFSETQ. This CDR3 reads CASRPPGVSNTEAFF. CDR3 in DNA: TGCGCCAGCAGGCCCCCTGGAGTATCGAACACTGAAGCTTTCTTT.

The chain uses TRBV13 and TRBJ1-1; 9 bases map to TRBD1. The CDR3 has 17 residues. The germline gives CDR1 PRHDT, CDR2 FYEKMQ (reference sequence). V gave up 2 bases and J gave up 1 base; unmatched junction bases: 8. The CDR3 coding sequence is TGTGCCAGCAGCTTACGCCCGGGACAGGGACCGAACACTGAAGCTTTCTTT. This codes for CASSLRPGQGPNTEAFF.

The chain recombines TRBV5-1 with TRBJ1-5; D not resolved. The V gene's germline CDR1 is SGHRS and CDR2 YFSETQ. With 0 bases removed from V and 6 bases from J, the gap between germline ends came to 4 bases. CDR3 length equals 12 residues. The DNA for the CDR3 is TGCGCCAGCAGCTTGGAAGGTCAGCCCCAGCATTTT. Translation gives CASSLEGQPQHF.

This rearrangement joins TRBV5-4 to TRBJ1-1; the match to TRBD1 covers 9 bases. The V segment lost 4 bases and the J segment 2 bases; nucleotides outside the gene matches: 3. This CDR3 region has 14 residues. Germline V lookup: CDR1 SGHNT, CDR2 YYREEE (reference sequence). This CDR3 reads CASSGQGINTEAFF. CDR3 nucleotide sequence: TGTGCCAGCAGCGGACAGGGGATAAACACTGAAGCTTTCTTT.

The chain is built from TRBV28 and TRBJ1-2, with unresolved D. Germline CDR1 reads MDHEN; CDR2 reads SYDVKM. Trimming stripped 3 bases from V and 4 bases from J, with 12 bases between. The CDR3 runs to 14 residues. The CDR3 region is CASSFFVRVYGYTF. DNA of the CDR3: TGTGCCAGCAGTTTCTTTGTGCGGGTCTATGGCTACACCTTC.